This T cell receptor beta chain comes out of a study of control samples from healthy donors and cancer patients. Trimming stripped 8 bases from V and 0 bases from J, with 14 bases between. CDR3 length: 15 residues. Germline V gene data show CDR1 as LGHNA and CDR2 as YNFKEQ. Profiled with immunoSEQ multiplex PCR; TCRdb holds only in-frame clones, not every one. Of over 60,000 clones in the sample, roughly 89% were seen once. The rearrangement joins TRBV4-2 to TRBJ2-1; tentatively, D is TRBD1 or TRBD2 (5 bases each). The sample taken for sequencing was PBMCs. This receptor was identified in a woman in her fifties or sixties with head and neck cancer. Here the CDR3 reads CASSGARNSYNEQFF. CDR3 DNA: TGTGCCAGCTCCGGGGCGCGGAACTCCTACAATGAGCAGTTCTTC.